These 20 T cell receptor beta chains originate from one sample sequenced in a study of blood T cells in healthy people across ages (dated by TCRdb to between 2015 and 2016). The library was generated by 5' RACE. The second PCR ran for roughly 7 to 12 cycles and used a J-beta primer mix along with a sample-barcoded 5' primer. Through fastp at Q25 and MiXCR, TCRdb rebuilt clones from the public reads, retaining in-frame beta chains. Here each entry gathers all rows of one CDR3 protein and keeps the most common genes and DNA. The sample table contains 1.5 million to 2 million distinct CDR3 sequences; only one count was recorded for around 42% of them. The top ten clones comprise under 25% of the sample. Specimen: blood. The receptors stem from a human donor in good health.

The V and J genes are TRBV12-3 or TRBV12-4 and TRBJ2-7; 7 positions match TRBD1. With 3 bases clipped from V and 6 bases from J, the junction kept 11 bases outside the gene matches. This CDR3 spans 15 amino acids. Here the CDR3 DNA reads TGTGCCAGCAGTTTTCAAACACAGGGGAGAGGCGAGCAGTACTTC. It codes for CASSFQTQGRGEQYF.

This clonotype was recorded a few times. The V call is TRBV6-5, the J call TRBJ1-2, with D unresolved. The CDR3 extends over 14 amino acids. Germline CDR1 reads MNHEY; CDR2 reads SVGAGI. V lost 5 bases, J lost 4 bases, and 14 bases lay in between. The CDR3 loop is CASSRTPTVYGYTF. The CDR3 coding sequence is TGTGCCAGCAGTCGGACCCCCACAGTCTATGGCTACACCTTC.

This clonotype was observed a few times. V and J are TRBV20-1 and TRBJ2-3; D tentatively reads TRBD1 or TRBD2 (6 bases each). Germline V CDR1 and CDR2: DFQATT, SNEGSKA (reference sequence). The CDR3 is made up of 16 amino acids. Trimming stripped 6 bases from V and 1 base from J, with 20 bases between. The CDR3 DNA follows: TGCAGTGCCGGGGGCACGACAAAGGATGGCACAGATACGCAGTATTTT. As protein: CSAGGTTKDGTDTQYF.

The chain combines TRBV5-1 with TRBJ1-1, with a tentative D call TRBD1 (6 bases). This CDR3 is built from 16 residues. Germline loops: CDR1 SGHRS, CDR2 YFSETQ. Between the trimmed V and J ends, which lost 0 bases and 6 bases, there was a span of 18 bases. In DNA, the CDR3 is TGCGCCAGCAGCTTGGTGGGCGGGACACCAACACCTGAAGCTTTCTTT. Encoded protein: CASSLVGGTPTPEAFF.

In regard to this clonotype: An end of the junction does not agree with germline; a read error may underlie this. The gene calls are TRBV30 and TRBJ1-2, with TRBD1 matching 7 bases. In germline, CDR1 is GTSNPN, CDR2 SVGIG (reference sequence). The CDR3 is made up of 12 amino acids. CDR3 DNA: TGTGCCCGGGGGGACAGAGATTATGGCGACACCTTC. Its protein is CARGDRDYGDTF. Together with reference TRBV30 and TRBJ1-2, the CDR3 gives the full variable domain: SQTIHQWPATLVQPVGSPLSLECTVEGTSNPNLYWYRQAAGRGLQLLFYSVGIGQISSEVPQNLSASRPQDRQFILSSKKLLLSDSGFYLCARGDRDYGDTFGSGTRLTVV.

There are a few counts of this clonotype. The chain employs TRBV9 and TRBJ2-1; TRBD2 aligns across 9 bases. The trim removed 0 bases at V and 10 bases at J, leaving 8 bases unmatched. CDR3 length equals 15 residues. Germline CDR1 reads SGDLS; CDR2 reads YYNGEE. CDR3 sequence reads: CASSVEGGGAPEQFF. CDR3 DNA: TGTGCCAGCAGCGTAGAAGGCGGGGGGGCCCCCGAGCAGTTCTTC.

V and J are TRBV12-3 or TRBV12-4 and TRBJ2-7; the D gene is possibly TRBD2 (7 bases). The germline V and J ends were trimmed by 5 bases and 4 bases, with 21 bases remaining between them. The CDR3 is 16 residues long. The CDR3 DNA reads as TGTGCCAGCAGTCCACCCGGGGGGCGGTTCGGGTACGAGCAGTACTTC. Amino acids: CASSPPGGRFGYEQYF.

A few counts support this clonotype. This CDR3 reads CSAPPGGREYEQYF. The DNA for the CDR3 is TGCAGTGCTCCCCCGGGAGGCAGGGAGTACGAGCAGTACTTC. V and J are TRBV20-1 and TRBJ2-7, with 7 bases matching TRBD2. The ends lost 5 bases at V and 4 bases at J; junction bases unmatched: 11. This CDR3 comprises 14 residues. Germline loops: CDR1 DFQATT, CDR2 SNEGSKA (reference sequence).

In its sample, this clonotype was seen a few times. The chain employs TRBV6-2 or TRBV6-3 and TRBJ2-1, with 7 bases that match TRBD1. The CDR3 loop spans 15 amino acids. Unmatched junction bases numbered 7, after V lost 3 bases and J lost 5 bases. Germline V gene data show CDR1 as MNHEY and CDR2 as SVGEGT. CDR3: CASSYGATGNNEQFF. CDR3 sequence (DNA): TGTGCCAGCAGTTATGGGGCGACAGGGAACAATGAGCAGTTCTTC.

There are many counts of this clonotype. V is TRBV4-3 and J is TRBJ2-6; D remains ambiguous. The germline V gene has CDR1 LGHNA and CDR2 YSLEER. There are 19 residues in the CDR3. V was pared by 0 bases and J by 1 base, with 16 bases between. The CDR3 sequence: CASSQEAVGRLSGANVLTF. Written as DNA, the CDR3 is TGCGCCAGCAGCCAAGAAGCAGTCGGCAGACTGTCTGGGGCCAACGTCCTGACTTTC.

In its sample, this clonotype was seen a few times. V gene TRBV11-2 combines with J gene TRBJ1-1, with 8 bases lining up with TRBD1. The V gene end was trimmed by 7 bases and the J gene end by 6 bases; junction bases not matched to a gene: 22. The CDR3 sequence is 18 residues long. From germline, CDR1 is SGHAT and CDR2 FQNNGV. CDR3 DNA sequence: TGTGCCAGCAACAACGACAGGGGCCAACCTAAGTCCCTACCTGAAGCTTTCTTT. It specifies CASNNDRGQPKSLPEAFF.

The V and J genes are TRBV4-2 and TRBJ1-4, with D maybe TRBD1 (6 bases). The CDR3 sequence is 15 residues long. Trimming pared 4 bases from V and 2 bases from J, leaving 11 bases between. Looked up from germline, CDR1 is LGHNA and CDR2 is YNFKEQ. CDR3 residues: CASSRRGHTNEKLFF. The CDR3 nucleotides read TGTGCCAGCAGCCGGAGGGGACATACTAATGAAAAACTGTTTTTT.

The CDR3 nucleotides are TGTGCCAGCTCCTATCGGGGGCCCGGACTAGCGGGGTCCTACAATGAGCAGTTCTTC. This encodes CASSYRGPGLAGSYNEQFF. The chain links TRBV6-2 or TRBV6-3 to TRBJ2-1; 12 bases align to TRBD2. The junction had 15 bases not matched to a gene; V was cut back by 8 bases and J by 1 base. This CDR3 region has 19 residues. Germline CDR1 reads MNHEY; CDR2 reads SVGEGT.

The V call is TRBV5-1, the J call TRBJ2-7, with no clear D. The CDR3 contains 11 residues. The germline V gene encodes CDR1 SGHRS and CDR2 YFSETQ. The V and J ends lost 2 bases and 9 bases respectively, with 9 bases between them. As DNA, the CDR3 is TGCGCCAGCAGCTTATACTGCGGGCAGTACTTC. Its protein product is CASSLYCGQYF.

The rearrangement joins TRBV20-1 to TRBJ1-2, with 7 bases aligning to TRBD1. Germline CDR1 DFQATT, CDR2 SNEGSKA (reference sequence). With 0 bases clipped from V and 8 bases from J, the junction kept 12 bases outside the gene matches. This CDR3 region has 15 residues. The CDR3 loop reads CSARDIFAGGYGYTF. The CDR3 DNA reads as TGCAGTGCTAGAGACATATTCGCAGGGGGTTACGGCTACACCTTC.

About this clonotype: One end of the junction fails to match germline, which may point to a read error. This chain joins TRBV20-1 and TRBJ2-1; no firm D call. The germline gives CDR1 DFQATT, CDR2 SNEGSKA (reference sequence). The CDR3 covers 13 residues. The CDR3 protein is CSAPESSYNERFF. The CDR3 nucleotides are TGCAGTGCGCCGGAAAGCTCCTACAATGAGCGGTTCTTC.

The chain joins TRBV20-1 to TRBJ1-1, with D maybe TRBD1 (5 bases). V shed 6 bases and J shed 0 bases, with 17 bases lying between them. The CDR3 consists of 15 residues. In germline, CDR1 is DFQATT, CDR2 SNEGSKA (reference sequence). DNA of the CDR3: TGCAGTGCAGATCGGGACGGGGTGGTGAACACTGAAGCTTTCTTT. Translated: CSADRDGVVNTEAFF.

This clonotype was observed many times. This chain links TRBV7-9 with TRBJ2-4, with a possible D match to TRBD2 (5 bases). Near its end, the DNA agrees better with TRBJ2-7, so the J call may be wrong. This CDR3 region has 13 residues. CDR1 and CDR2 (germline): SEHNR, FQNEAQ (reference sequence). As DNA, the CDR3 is TGTGCCAGCAGCTCAACCGGGAACTACGAGCAGTACTTC. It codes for CASSSTGNYEQYF.

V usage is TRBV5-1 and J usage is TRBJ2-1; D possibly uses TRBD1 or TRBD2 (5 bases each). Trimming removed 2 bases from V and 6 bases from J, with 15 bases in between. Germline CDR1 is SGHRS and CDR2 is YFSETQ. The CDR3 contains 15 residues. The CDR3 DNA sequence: TGCGCCAGCAGCTTTGACGGGGCCGGTTCCAATGAGCAGTTCTTC. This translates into CASSFDGAGSNEQFF. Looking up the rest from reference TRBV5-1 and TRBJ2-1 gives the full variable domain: KAGVTQTPRYLIKTRGQQVTLSCSPISGHRSVSWYQQTPGQGLQFLFEYFSETQRNKGNFPGRFSGRQFSNSRSEMNVSTLELGDSALYLCASSFDGAGSNEQFFGPGTRLTVL.

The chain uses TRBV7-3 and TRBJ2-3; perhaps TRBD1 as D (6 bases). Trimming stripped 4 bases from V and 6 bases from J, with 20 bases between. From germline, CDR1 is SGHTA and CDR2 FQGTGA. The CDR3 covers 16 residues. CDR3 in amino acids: CASSSKLGGYRDTQYF. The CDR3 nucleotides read TGTGCCAGCAGCTCCAAGTTAGGGGGATACAGGGATACGCAGTATTTT.